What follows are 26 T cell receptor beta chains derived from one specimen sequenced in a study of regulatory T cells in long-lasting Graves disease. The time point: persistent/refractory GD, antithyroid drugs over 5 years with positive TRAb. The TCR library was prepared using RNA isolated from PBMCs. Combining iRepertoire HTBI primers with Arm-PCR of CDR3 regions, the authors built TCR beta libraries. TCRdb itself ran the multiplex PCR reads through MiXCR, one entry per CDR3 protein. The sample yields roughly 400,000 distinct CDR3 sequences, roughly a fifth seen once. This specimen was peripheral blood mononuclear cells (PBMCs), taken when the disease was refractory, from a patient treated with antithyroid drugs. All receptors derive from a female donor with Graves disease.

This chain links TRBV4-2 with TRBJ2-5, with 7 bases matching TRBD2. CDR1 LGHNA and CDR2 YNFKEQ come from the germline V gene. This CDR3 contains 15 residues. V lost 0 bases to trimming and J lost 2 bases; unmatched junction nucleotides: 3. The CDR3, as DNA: TGTGCCAGCAGCCAAGATCCCGGGGGGCAAGAGACCCAGTACTTC. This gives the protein CASSQDPGGQETQYF.

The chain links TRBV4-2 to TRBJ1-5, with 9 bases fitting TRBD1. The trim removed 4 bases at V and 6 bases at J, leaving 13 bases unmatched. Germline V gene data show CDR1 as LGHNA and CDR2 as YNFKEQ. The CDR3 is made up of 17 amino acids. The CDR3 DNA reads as TGTGCCAGCAGCCGTACCCCCGGGACAGGGAAGAGTCAGCCCCAGCATTTT. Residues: CASSRTPGTGKSQPQHF.

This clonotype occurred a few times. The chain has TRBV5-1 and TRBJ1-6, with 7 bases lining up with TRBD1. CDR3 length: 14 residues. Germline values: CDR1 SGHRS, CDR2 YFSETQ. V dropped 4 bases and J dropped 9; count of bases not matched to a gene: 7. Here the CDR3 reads CASSPRQGGSPLHF. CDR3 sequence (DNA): TGCGCCAGCAGCCCGAGACAGGGTGGTTCACCCCTCCACTTT.

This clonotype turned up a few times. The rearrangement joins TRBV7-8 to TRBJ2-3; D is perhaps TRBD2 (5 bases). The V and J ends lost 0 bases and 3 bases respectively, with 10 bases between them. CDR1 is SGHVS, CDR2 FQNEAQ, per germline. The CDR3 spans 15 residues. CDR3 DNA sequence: TGTGCCAGCAGCTTAGCGCTAGAGGGAACAGATACGCAGTATTTT. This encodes CASSLALEGTDTQYF. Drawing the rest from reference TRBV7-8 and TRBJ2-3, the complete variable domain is GAGVSQSPRYKVAKRGQDVALRCDPISGHVSLFWYQQALGQGPEFLTYFQNEAQLDKSGLPSDRFFAERPEGSVSTLKIQRTQQEDSAVYLCASSLALEGTDTQYFGPGTRLTVL.

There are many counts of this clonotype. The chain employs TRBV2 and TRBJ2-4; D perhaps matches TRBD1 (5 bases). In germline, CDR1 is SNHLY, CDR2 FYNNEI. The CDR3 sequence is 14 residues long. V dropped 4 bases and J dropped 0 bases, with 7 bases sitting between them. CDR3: CASSGREAKNIQYF. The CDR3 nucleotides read TGTGCCAGCAGTGGCAGGGAAGCCAAAAACATTCAGTACTTC.

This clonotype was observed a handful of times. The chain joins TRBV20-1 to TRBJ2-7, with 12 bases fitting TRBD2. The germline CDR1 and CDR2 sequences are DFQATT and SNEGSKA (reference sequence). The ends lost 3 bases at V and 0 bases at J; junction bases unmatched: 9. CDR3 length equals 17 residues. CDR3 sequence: CSARARLAGATSYEQYF. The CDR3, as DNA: TGCAGTGCTAGGGCCAGACTAGCGGGAGCTACCTCCTACGAGCAGTACTTC.

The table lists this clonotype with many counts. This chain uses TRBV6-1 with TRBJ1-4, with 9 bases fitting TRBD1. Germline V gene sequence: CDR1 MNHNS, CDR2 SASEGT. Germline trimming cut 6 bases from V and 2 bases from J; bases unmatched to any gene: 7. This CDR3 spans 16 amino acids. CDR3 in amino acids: CASSPTDRGTNEKLFF. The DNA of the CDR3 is TGTGCCAGCAGCCCAACCGACAGGGGGACTAATGAAAAACTGTTTTTT.

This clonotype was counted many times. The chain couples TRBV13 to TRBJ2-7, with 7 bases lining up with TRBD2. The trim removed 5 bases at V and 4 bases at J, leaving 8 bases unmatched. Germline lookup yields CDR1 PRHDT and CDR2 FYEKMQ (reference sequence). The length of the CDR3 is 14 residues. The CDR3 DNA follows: TGTGCCAGCAGCCGCGCGGGGGTCGCTTACGAGCAGTACTTC. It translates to CASSRAGVAYEQYF.

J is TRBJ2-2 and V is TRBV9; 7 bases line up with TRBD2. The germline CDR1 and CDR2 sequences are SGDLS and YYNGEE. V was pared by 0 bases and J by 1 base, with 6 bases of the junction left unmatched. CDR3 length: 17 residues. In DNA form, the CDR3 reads TGTGCCAGCAGCGTAGATCACTCTAGCGGGAACACCGGGGAGCTGTTTTTT. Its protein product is CASSVDHSSGNTGELFF.

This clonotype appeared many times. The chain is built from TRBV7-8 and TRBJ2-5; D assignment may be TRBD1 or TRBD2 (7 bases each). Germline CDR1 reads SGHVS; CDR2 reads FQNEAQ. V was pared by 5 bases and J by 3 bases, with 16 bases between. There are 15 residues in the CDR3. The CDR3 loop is CASSRGDSQKETQYF. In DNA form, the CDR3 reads TGTGCCAGCAGCCGGGGGGACAGTCAAAAAGAGACCCAGTACTTC.

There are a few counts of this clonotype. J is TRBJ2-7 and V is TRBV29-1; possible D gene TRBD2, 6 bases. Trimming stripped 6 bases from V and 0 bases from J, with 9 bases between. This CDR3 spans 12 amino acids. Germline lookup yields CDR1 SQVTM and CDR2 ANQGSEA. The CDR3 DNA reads TGCAGCGTCTTAGCGGCCTCCTACGAGCAGTACTTC. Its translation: CSVLAASYEQYF.

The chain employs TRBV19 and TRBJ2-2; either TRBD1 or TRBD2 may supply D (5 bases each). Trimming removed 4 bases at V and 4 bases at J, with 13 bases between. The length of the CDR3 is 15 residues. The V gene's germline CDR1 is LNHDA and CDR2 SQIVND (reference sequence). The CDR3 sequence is CASSNSWGSTGELFF. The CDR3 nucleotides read TGTGCCAGTAGTAACTCCTGGGGGAGCACCGGGGAGCTGTTTTTT.

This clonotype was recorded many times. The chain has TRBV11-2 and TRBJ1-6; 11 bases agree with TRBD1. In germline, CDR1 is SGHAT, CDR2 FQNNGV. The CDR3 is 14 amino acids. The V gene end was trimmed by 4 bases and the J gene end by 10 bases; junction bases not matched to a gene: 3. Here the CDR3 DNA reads TGTGCCAGCAGCTGGACAGGGGGCGAATCACCCCTCCACTTT. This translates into CASSWTGGESPLHF. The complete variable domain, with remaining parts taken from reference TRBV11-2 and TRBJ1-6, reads EAGVAQSPRYKIIEKRQSVAFWCNPISGHATLYWYQQILGQGPKLLIQFQNNGVVDDSQLPKDRFSAERLKGVDSTLKIQPAKLEDSAVYLCASSWTGGESPLHFGNGTRLTVT.

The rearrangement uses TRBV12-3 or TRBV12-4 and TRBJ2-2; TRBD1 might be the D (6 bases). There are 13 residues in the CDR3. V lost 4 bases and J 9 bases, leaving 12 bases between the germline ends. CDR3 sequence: CASSWGPPRELFF. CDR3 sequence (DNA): TGTGCCAGCAGTTGGGGGCCCCCAAGGGAGCTGTTTTTT.

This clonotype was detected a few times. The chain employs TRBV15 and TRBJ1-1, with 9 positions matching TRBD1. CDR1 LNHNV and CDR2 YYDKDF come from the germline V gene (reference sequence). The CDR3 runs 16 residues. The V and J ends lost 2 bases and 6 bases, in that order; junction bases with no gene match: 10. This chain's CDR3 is CATSRPLDRGSPEAFF. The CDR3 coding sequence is TGTGCCACCAGCAGACCCCTCGACAGGGGGTCGCCTGAAGCTTTCTTT. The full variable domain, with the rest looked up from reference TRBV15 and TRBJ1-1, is DAMVIQNPRYQVTQFGKPVTLSCSQTLNHNVMYWYQQKSSQAPKLLFHYYDKDFNNEADTPDNFQSRRPNTSFCFLDIRSPGLGDTAMYLCATSRPLDRGSPEAFFGQGTRLTVV.

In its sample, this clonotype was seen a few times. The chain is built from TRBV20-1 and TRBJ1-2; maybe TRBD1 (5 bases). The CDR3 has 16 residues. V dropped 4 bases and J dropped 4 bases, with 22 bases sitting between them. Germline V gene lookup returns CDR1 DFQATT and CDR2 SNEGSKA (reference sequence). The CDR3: CSATPPSGDSSYGYTF. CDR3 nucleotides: TGCAGTGCTACACCGCCGTCGGGGGATAGTAGCTATGGCTACACCTTC.

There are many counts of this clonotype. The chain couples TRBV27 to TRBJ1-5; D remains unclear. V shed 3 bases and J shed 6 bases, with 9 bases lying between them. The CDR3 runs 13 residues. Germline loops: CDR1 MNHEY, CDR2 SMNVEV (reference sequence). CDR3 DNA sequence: TGTGCCAGCAGTTTGAAGGTCGGTCAGCCCCAGCATTTT. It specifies CASSLKVGQPQHF.

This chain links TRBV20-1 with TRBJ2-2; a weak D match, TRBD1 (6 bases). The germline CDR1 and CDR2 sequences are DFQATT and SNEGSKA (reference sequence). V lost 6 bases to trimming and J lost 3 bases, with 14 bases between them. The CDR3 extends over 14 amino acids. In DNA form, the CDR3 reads TGCAGTGCCAAAACAGGGTGGGACACCGGGGAGCTGTTTTTT. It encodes CSAKTGWDTGELFF.

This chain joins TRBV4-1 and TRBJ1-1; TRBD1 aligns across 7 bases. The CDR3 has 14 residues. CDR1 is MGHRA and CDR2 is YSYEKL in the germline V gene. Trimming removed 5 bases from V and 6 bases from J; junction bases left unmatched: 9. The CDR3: CASSAWTGGAEAFF. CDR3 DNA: TGCGCCAGCAGCGCCTGGACAGGCGGGGCTGAAGCTTTCTTT.

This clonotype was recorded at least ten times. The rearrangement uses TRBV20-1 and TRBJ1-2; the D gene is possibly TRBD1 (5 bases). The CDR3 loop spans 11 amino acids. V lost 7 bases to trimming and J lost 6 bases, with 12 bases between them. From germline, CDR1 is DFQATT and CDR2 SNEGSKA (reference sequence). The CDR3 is CSVRQGNGYTF. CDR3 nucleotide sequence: TGCAGTGTCCGGCAGGGTAATGGCTACACCTTC.

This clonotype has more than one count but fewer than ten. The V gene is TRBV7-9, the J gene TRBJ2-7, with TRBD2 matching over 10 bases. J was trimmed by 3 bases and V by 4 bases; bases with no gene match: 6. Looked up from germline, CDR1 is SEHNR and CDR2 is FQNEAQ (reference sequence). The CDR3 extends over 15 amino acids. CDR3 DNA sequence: TGTGCCAGCAGCTCCACCGGGACTAGCGTCTACGAGCAGTACTTC. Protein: CASSSTGTSVYEQYF.

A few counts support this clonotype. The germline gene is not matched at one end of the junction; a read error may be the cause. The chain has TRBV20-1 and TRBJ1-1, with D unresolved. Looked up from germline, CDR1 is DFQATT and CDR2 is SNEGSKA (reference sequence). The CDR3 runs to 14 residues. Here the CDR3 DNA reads TGCAGAGCTAGTAGACGTGGAGCGAACACTGAAGCTTTCTTT. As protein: CRASRRGANTEAFF.

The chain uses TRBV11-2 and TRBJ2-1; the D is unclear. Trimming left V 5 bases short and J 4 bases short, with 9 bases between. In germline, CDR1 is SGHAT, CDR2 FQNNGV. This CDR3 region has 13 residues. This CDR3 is CASSPPRYNEQFF. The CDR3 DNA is TGTGCCAGCAGCCCCCCCCGGTACAATGAGCAGTTCTTC.

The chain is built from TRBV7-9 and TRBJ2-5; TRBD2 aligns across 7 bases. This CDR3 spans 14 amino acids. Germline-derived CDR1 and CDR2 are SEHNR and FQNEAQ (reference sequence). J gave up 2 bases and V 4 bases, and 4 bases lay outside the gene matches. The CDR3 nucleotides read TGTGCCAGCAGCTCCGGACTAGAACAAGAGACCCAGTACTTC. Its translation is CASSSGLEQETQYF.

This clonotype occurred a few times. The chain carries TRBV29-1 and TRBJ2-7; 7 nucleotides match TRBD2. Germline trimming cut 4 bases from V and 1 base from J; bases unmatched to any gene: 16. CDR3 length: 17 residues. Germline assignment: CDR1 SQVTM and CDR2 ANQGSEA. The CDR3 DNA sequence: TGCAGCGTTGGGGCTAGCGGCGAATCCTATTCTTCCTACGAGCAGTACTTC. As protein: CSVGASGESYSSYEQYF.

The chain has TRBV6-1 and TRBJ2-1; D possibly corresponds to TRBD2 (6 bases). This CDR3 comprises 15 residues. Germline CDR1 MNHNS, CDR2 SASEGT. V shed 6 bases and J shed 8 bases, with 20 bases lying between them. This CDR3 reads CASSARLVRGDEQFF. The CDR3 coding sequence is TGTGCCAGCAGCGCCCGACTAGTAAGGGGCGATGAGCAGTTCTTC.